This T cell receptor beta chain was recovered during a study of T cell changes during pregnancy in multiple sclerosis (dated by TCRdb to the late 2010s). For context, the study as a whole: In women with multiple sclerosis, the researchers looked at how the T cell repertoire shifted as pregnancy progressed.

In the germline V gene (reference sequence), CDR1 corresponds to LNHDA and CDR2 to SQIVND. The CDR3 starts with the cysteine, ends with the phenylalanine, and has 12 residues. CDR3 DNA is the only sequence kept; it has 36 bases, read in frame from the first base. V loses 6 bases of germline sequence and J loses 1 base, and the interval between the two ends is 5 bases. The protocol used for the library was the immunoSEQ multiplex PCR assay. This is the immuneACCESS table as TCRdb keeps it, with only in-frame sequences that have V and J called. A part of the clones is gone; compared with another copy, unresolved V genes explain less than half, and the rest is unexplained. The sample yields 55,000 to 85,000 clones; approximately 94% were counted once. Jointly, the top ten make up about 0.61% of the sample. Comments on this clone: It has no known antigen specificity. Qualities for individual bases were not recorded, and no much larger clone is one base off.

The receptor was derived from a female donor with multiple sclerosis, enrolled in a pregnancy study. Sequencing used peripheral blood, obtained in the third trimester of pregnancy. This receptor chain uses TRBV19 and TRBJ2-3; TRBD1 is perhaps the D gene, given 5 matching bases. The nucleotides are TGTGCCAGTAGGACAGGCACAGATACGCAGTATTTT. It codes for CASRTGTDTQYF.